This T cell receptor beta chain was identified in a study of follicular helper T cells after annual influenza vaccination. About the study: For some subjects, blood spans the 2013-2014, 2014-2015 and 2015-2016 annual vaccinations.

Trimming cost V 3 bases and J 8 bases, with 16 bases left between them. The CDR3 spans 15 residues. In germline, CDR1 is SGHTA, CDR2 FQGNSA. Here immunoSEQ multiplex PCR was the method, and the copy in TCRdb shows in-frame clones only, minus some. The sample holds 7,000 to 10,000 clones, about four fifths seen once. About this clone: What it binds is not known.

This sample's time point: 2014-2015 season, 7 days after vaccination. Study-level findings and limits: Day 7 ICOS+CD38+ clones later appeared mostly in ICOS-CD38- cTfh. ICOS+CD38+ cTfh clonality change tracked circulating plasmablast frequency change.

This receptor was taken from an adult who received the influenza vaccine. V and J are TRBV7-2 and TRBJ2-2, with a weak D call TRBD2 (6 bases). Sequencing was performed on CXCR5+ CD38- circulating T follicular helper cells from blood, taken 7 days after influenza vaccination. Subset denoted: circulating Tfh, non-naive CD4+CXCR5+PD-1+ (ICOS+CD38+ or ICOS-CD38-). The CDR3 sequence is CASSFQRAQAGELFF. In DNA, the CDR3 is TGTGCCAGCAGCTTCCAGCGGGCACAGGCGGGGGAGCTGTTTTTT.